The clone carrying this T cell receptor (beta chain) was found once. Its antigen remains unidentified. The study separated CD4+ cells into CD45RA+ naive and CD45RA-negative memory subsets. The protocol was immunoSEQ multiplex PCR, while the TCRdb copy is restricted to in-frame clones and leaves out a portion. The sample lists under 2,500,000 clones, about 94% occurring once. Germline V gives CDR1 MGHRA, CDR2 YSYEKL. V was clipped by 1 base and J by 3 bases, with 13 bases between them. The CDR3 has 17 amino acids. This sample is drawn from a study of shared clonotypes between healthy human individuals. Study-wide results and caveats: Some clonotypes were shared by all four sorted-subset donors, while others were not shared. The non-shared ones had lower generation probabilities than the shared ones.

The specimen was naive CD4+ T cells sorted from blood. Noted subset: CD45RA+ positively selected. The gene calls are TRBV4-1 and TRBJ1-6; D unresolved. The TCR sequence derives from a man between 18 and 29 years old in good health. CDR3 region: CASSQGGSSDYNSPLHF. DNA for the CDR3: TGCGCCAGCAGCCAAGGAGGATCCTCAGACTATAATTCACCCCTCCACTTT.